The 16 T cell receptor beta chains reported below all come from one sample, sequenced in a study of blood T cell repertoires in COVID-19 (dated by TCRdb to about 2020). Libraries were constructed by the immunoSEQ multiplex PCR assay. In TCRdb, the immuneACCESS table is reduced to in-frame sequences with V and J assigned. These tables do not hold every clone; where another copy was compared, an unresolved V gene accounts for under half, and the others remain unexplained. Present in this sample are 200,000 to 300,000 clones, about 68% of which were seen just once. The top ten clonotypes cover about 3% of the sample. What was sequenced was peripheral blood. Receptors were obtained from a woman of 80 years or more with acute or convalescent COVID-19.

J is TRBJ2-1 and V is TRBV2, with 11 bases identical to TRBD2. V trimming: 4 bases; J trimming: 6 bases; junction bases outside the gene matches: 2. Per germline, CDR1 SNHLY and CDR2 FYNNEI. CDR3 length: 14 amino acids. CDR3 bases: TGTGCCAGCAGTGGACTAGCGGGAATCAATGAGCAGTTCTTC. This sequence encodes CASSGLAGINEQFF.

V is TRBV19 and J is TRBJ2-1, with 10 bases matching TRBD1. Germline loops: CDR1 LNHDA, CDR2 SQIVND (reference sequence). With V trimmed by 5 bases and J by 12 bases, 7 bases remained unmatched. This CDR3 spans 13 amino acids. This CDR3 reads CASSSDRGQGQFF. In DNA, the CDR3 is TGTGCCAGTAGTTCAGACAGGGGGCAGGGGCAGTTCTTC.

This clone has a count of ten or more. This chain connects TRBV5-4 to TRBJ1-2, with unresolved D. There are 14 residues in the CDR3. CDR1 SGHNT and CDR2 YYREEE come from the germline V gene (reference sequence). V lost 2 bases to trimming and J lost 5 bases, with 13 bases between them. The CDR3, as DNA: TGTGCCAGCAGCTTCTTGGGAGGGCTGTATGGCTACACCTTC. Its protein product is CASSFLGGLYGYTF.

This clone was seen only once. This chain uses TRBV19 with TRBJ2-3; TRBD2 aligns across 7 bases. The CDR3 has 15 amino acids. Germline V lookup: CDR1 LNHDA, CDR2 SQIVND (reference sequence). J was trimmed by 4 bases and V by 11 bases; bases with no gene match: 15. The CDR3 sequence is CAGPGRERLADTQYF. The CDR3 DNA sequence: TGTGCCGGGCCGGGGCGGGAGCGGTTAGCAGATACGCAGTATTTT.

The chain employs TRBV5-4 and TRBJ1-1; D remains ambiguous. V lost 0 bases and J lost 6, with 9 bases in between. The CDR3 loop spans 13 amino acids. Per germline, CDR1 SGHNT and CDR2 YYREEE (reference sequence). This CDR3 is CASSLDIVAEAFF. The CDR3 nucleotides are TGTGCCAGCAGCTTGGACATTGTGGCTGAAGCTTTCTTT.

The rearrangement uses TRBV3-1 (or the pseudogene TRBV3-2) and TRBJ2-2; possible D gene TRBD1, 5 bases. This CDR3 is 14 amino acids long. Germline V gives CDR1 LGHDT, CDR2 YNNKEL (reference sequence). The V end lost 2 bases, the J end lost 7 bases, and 11 bases lay between the germline ends. The CDR3 nucleotides are TGTGCCAGCAGCCAACTGGGGCTTGGCGGGGAGCTGTTTTTT. This encodes CASSQLGLGGELFF.

The chain couples TRBV6-5 to TRBJ1-1; 8 nucleotides match TRBD1. CDR1 is MNHEY and CDR2 is SVGAGI in the germline V gene. V lost 6 bases and J lost 4; bases outside the gene matches: 10. CDR3 length: 15 amino acids. CDR3 DNA sequence: TGTGCCAGCAGGGCTAACAGGGGGACGGGCACTGAAGCTTTCTTT. As protein: CASRANRGTGTEAFF.

CDR3 DNA: TGCGCCAGCAGCGCCCCTGGGACAGGGAATTCACCCCTCCACTTT. Translating gives CASSAPGTGNSPLHF. This chain connects TRBV5-1 to TRBJ1-6, with 9 bases fitting TRBD1. The CDR3 loop spans 15 amino acids. Losses at the gene ends were 4 bases for V and 7 bases for J; bases not matched to a gene: 6. CDR1 and CDR2 (germline): SGHRS, YFSETQ.

The chain combines TRBV29-1 with TRBJ1-1; TRBD1 matches 10 bases. Trimming at V came to 1 base and at J to 11 bases, leaving 7 bases not matched to a gene. CDR1 and CDR2 (germline): SQVTM, ANQGSEA. The CDR3 is made up of 13 amino acids. CDR3 DNA: TGCAGCGTTGAAGCAATGTCGGGACAGGGGGCTTTCTTT. This codes for CSVEAMSGQGAFF.

V is TRBV6-5 and J is TRBJ2-7, with D perhaps matching TRBD1 (5 bases). CDR3 length: 13 residues. Germline V gene lookup returns CDR1 MNHEY and CDR2 SVGAGI. With 8 bases removed from V and 3 bases from J, the gap between germline ends came to 14 bases. For the CDR3, the DNA is TGTGCCAGCGTTTTAGGGGCCGGCTACGAGCAGTACTTC. Its translation: CASVLGAGYEQYF.

The chain links TRBV20-1 to TRBJ1-1; D unclear. Germline assignment: CDR1 DFQATT and CDR2 SNEGSKA (reference sequence). V was cut by 6 bases and J by 4 bases, with 9 bases left in between. The CDR3 loop spans 11 amino acids. As DNA, the CDR3 is TGCAGTGCCCCTCGGGGCACTGAAGCTTTCTTT. Translating it yields CSAPRGTEAFF.

The chain employs TRBV11-2 and TRBJ2-5; a possible D gene is TRBD2 (6 bases). This CDR3 is built from 14 residues. Per germline, CDR1 SGHAT and CDR2 FQNNGV. V lost 5 bases and J lost 3, with 13 bases in between. CDR3 sequence reads: CASSASSGEETQYF. CDR3 bases: TGTGCCAGCAGCGCCTCTTCGGGAGAAGAGACCCAGTACTTC. Using reference TRBV11-2 and TRBJ2-5 for the parts outside the CDR3, the full variable domain is EAGVAQSPRYKIIEKRQSVAFWCNPISGHATLYWYQQILGQGPKLLIQFQNNGVVDDSQLPKDRFSAERLKGVDSTLKIQPAKLEDSAVYLCASSASSGEETQYFGPGTRLLVL.

CDR3 nucleotide sequence: TGTGCCAGCAGCCCCCGGACCGGGGAAGTCACAGATACGCAGTATTTT. Protein sequence: CASSPRTGEVTDTQYF. This chain joins TRBV7-8 and TRBJ2-3; D perhaps matches TRBD2 (5 bases). The CDR3 totals 16 residues. V lost 5 bases and J lost 2, with 17 bases in between. Germline V CDR1 and CDR2: SGHVS, FQNEAQ.

The chain is built from TRBV7-2 and TRBJ2-1; D possibly corresponds to TRBD1 (5 bases). Trimming left V 1 base short and J 8 bases short, with 12 bases between. The CDR3 is 14 residues long. Germline V lookup: CDR1 SGHTA, CDR2 FQGNSA. DNA for the CDR3: TGTGCCAGCAGCTTAGGGGGCCGCATAGATGAGCAGTTCTTC. Translating gives CASSLGGRIDEQFF.

V gene TRBV7-9 combines with J gene TRBJ1-4, with TRBD1 matching 7 bases. Germline V gives CDR1 SEHNR, CDR2 FQNEAQ (reference sequence). The CDR3 totals 15 residues. V gave up 4 bases and J gave up 8 bases; unmatched junction bases: 10. The CDR3 loop reads CASSSAPGGEEKLFF. In DNA, the CDR3 is TGTGCCAGCAGCTCAGCCCCAGGGGGTGAAGAAAAACTGTTTTTT. Full variable domain (outside the CDR3, taken from reference TRBV7-9 and TRBJ1-4): DTGVSQNPRHKITKRGQNVTFRCDPISEHNRLYWYRQTLGQGPEFLTYFQNEAQLEKSRLLSDRFSAERPKGSFSTLEIQRTEQGDSAMYLCASSSAPGGEEKLFFGSGTQLSVL.

The rearrangement links TRBV28 to TRBJ1-5, with D hard to call. This CDR3 has 12 residues. Germline V gives CDR1 MDHEN, CDR2 SYDVKM. V lost 6 bases and J lost 6, with 9 bases in between. CDR3 sequence (DNA): TGTGCCAGCAGCAGTCCACGTCAGCCCCAGCATTTT. Translated: CASSSPRQPQHF.